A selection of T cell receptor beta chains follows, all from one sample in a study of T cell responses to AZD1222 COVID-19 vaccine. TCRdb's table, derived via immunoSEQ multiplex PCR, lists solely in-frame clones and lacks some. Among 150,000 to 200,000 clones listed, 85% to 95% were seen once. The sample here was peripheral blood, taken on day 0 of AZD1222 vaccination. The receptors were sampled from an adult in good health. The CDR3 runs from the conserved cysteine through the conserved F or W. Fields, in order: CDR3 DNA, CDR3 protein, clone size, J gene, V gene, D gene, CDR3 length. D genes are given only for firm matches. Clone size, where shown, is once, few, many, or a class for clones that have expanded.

cdr3_nt: TGTGCCCGCTCACGCGACAGGGGAGGGGGCTACGAGCAGTACTTC; cdr3_aa: CARSRDRGGGYEQYF; clone_size: once; j_call: TRBJ2-7; v_call: TRBV18; d_call: .; cdr3_length: 15
cdr3_nt: TGTGCCAGCAGTTCGGGACAGGCCCTTCCCTACGAGCAGTACTTC; cdr3_aa: CASSSGQALPYEQYF; clone_size: once; j_call: TRBJ2-7; v_call: TRBV6-5; d_call: TRBD1; cdr3_length: 15
cdr3_nt: TGTGCCAGCAGTTGGACTAGCGGGAACACCGGGGAGCTGTTTTTT; cdr3_aa: CASSWTSGNTGELFF; clone_size: .; j_call: TRBJ2-2; v_call: TRBV9; d_call: TRBD2; cdr3_length: 15
cdr3_nt: TGTGCCAGCAGTCCCACGAACACCGGGGAGCTGTTTTTT; cdr3_aa: CASSPTNTGELFF; clone_size: .; j_call: TRBJ2-2; v_call: TRBV27; d_call: .; cdr3_length: 13
cdr3_nt: TGTGCCATCTCGAGCCAGAGCCGTGTCCTTTACTACAATGAGCAGTTCTTC; cdr3_aa: CAISSQSRVLYYNEQFF; clone_size: .; j_call: TRBJ2-1; v_call: TRBV10-3; d_call: .; cdr3_length: 17
cdr3_nt: TGTGCCATCAGTCAGTCGGGGGGTAGGGATCAGCCCCAGCATTTT; cdr3_aa: CAISQSGGRDQPQHF; clone_size: .; j_call: TRBJ1-5; v_call: TRBV10-3; d_call: .; cdr3_length: 15
cdr3_nt: TGTGCCAGCAGAACGACAGGGAATCAGCCCCAGCATTTT; cdr3_aa: CASRTTGNQPQHF; clone_size: .; j_call: TRBJ1-5; v_call: TRBV2; d_call: TRBD1; cdr3_length: 13
cdr3_nt: TGTGCCAGCAGCCCAGCCGGGGTAGCGGGATCAGATACGCAGTATTTT; cdr3_aa: CASSPAGVAGSDTQYF; clone_size: .; j_call: TRBJ2-3; v_call: TRBV3-1/TRBV3-2; d_call: TRBD2; cdr3_length: 16
cdr3_nt: TGTGCCAGCACCTCGGGGCCCCTGCTCTCACCCCTCCACTTT; cdr3_aa: CASTSGPLLSPLHF; clone_size: .; j_call: TRBJ1-6; v_call: TRBV28; d_call: .; cdr3_length: 14
cdr3_nt: TGCGCCAGCGGCCCGACAGAAGACAATTCACCCCTCCACTTT; cdr3_aa: CASGPTEDNSPLHF; clone_size: once; j_call: TRBJ1-6; v_call: TRBV10-2; d_call: .; cdr3_length: 14
cdr3_nt: TGTGCCACCAGCCAAGACAGGTTTTTGGGCTACACCTTC; cdr3_aa: CATSQDRFLGYTF; clone_size: .; j_call: TRBJ1-2; v_call: TRBV24-1; d_call: .; cdr3_length: 13
cdr3_nt: TGTGCCAGTAGTATCGGGACAGGGCGAGGGGGCTACACCTTC; cdr3_aa: CASSIGTGRGGYTF; clone_size: .; j_call: TRBJ1-2; v_call: TRBV19; d_call: TRBD1; cdr3_length: 14
cdr3_nt: TGTGCCAGCAGTGTACAGGGGGGTATTTCACCCCTCCACTTT; cdr3_aa: CASSVQGGISPLHF; clone_size: .; j_call: TRBJ1-6; v_call: TRBV2; d_call: TRBD1; cdr3_length: 14
cdr3_nt: TGTGCCAGCAGCTCCCAAGGAAACACTGAAGCTTTCTTT; cdr3_aa: CASSSQGNTEAFF; clone_size: .; j_call: TRBJ1-1; v_call: TRBV7-2; d_call: .; cdr3_length: 13
cdr3_nt: TGTGCCAGTAGTGGACTAGCGGGACAATGGGCCGGGGAGCTGTTTTTT; cdr3_aa: CASSGLAGQWAGELFF; clone_size: .; j_call: TRBJ2-2; v_call: TRBV19; d_call: TRBD2; cdr3_length: 16
cdr3_nt: TGCGCCAGCAGCCAAGCCAGACAGGGGGCGAGGTTATCTACTAATGAAAAACTGTTTTTT; cdr3_aa: CASSQARQGARLSTNEKLFF; clone_size: .; j_call: TRBJ1-4; v_call: TRBV4-3; d_call: TRBD1; cdr3_length: 20
cdr3_nt: TGCGCCAGCAGCCAAGAGACAGTTATAACCTATGGCTACACCTTC; cdr3_aa: CASSQETVITYGYTF; clone_size: .; j_call: TRBJ1-2; v_call: TRBV4-3; d_call: .; cdr3_length: 15
cdr3_nt: TGTGCCAGCACCGGCCGCTCTGGAAACACCATATATTTT; cdr3_aa: CASTGRSGNTIYF; clone_size: .; j_call: TRBJ1-3; v_call: TRBV6-6; d_call: .; cdr3_length: 13
cdr3_nt: TGTGCCAGCAGCTCCGAGCAGCCGACCAGGGGCTACACCTTC; cdr3_aa: CASSSEQPTRGYTF; clone_size: .; j_call: TRBJ1-2; v_call: TRBV5-5; d_call: .; cdr3_length: 14
cdr3_nt: TGTGCCAGCAGTTACTCTCGGGATACTGAAGCTTTCTTT; cdr3_aa: CASSYSRDTEAFF; clone_size: few; j_call: TRBJ1-1; v_call: TRBV6-5; d_call: .; cdr3_length: 13
cdr3_nt: TGTGCCACCAGCGGTGGTTTTTCTAGCGGGGGGGACGAGACCCAGTACTTC; cdr3_aa: CATSGGFSSGGDETQYF; clone_size: once; j_call: TRBJ2-5; v_call: TRBV15; d_call: TRBD2; cdr3_length: 17
cdr3_nt: TGCGCCAGCAGCTTCTTTAGGGGACAGATGAACACTGAAGCTTTCTTT; cdr3_aa: CASSFFRGQMNTEAFF; clone_size: .; j_call: TRBJ1-1; v_call: TRBV4-1; d_call: TRBD1; cdr3_length: 16
cdr3_nt: TGTGCCAGCAGCCAAGATGAGTTTGGGTCCGAGCAGTACTTC; cdr3_aa: CASSQDEFGSEQYF; clone_size: .; j_call: TRBJ2-7; v_call: TRBV14; d_call: .; cdr3_length: 14
cdr3_nt: TGTGCCAGCAGTACAGGGACTAACTATGGCTACACCTTC; cdr3_aa: CASSTGTNYGYTF; clone_size: .; j_call: TRBJ1-2; v_call: TRBV7-9; d_call: .; cdr3_length: 13
cdr3_nt: TGTGCCAGCAGCTTAGGTAGCGGGAGTCGCTACGAGCAGTACTTC; cdr3_aa: CASSLGSGSRYEQYF; clone_size: .; j_call: TRBJ2-7; v_call: TRBV7-2; d_call: TRBD2; cdr3_length: 15
cdr3_nt: TGTGCCAGCAGCCCCCAAGGCTGGGCCCCTGAAGCTTTCTTT; cdr3_aa: CASSPQGWAPEAFF; clone_size: .; j_call: TRBJ1-1; v_call: TRBV3-1/TRBV3-2; d_call: .; cdr3_length: 14
cdr3_nt: TGTGCCAGCAGTTACTCTTGGGGGGTCGGGGAGACCCAGTACTTC; cdr3_aa: CASSYSWGVGETQYF; clone_size: .; j_call: TRBJ2-5; v_call: TRBV6-2/TRBV6-3; d_call: .; cdr3_length: 15
cdr3_nt: TGTGCCAGCAGTTTAGGATCAAGGTACGAGCAGTACTTC; cdr3_aa: CASSLGSRYEQYF; clone_size: .; j_call: TRBJ2-7; v_call: TRBV28; d_call: .; cdr3_length: 13
cdr3_nt: TGTGCCAGCAGTCAGTCGAACACTGAAGCTTTCTTT; cdr3_aa: CASSQSNTEAFF; clone_size: .; j_call: TRBJ1-1; v_call: TRBV12-3/TRBV12-4; d_call: .; cdr3_length: 12
cdr3_nt: TGTGCCAGCAGTCGCCGACCCAGGGGGGAGACCCAGTACTTC; cdr3_aa: CASSRRPRGETQYF; clone_size: .; j_call: TRBJ2-5; v_call: TRBV6-5; d_call: TRBD1; cdr3_length: 14
cdr3_nt: TGTGCCAGCAGTTACGGGACAGTCCAGAACACTGAAGCTTTCTTT; cdr3_aa: CASSYGTVQNTEAFF; clone_size: .; j_call: TRBJ1-1; v_call: TRBV6-2/TRBV6-3; d_call: TRBD1; cdr3_length: 15
cdr3_nt: TGTGCCAGCAGCTTAGCGGGGAGGGAAAGCAATCAGCCCCAGCATTTT; cdr3_aa: CASSLAGRESNQPQHF; clone_size: once; j_call: TRBJ1-5; v_call: TRBV7-6; d_call: .; cdr3_length: 16
cdr3_nt: TGTGCCAGTGTTGAATCCTATAATTCACCCCTCCACTTT; cdr3_aa: CASVESYNSPLHF; clone_size: once; j_call: TRBJ1-6; v_call: TRBV6-5; d_call: .; cdr3_length: 13
cdr3_nt: TGCGCCAGCAGCACACAGGGCCCTGGAAACACCATATATTTT; cdr3_aa: CASSTQGPGNTIYF; clone_size: .; j_call: TRBJ1-3; v_call: TRBV5-1; d_call: .; cdr3_length: 14
cdr3_nt: TGTGCCAGCAGCGTAGATTCAGGGTCGAACACTGAAGCTTTCTTT; cdr3_aa: CASSVDSGSNTEAFF; clone_size: .; j_call: TRBJ1-1; v_call: TRBV9; d_call: .; cdr3_length: 15
cdr3_nt: TGTGCCAGCAGTTTACGCGGACAGGGCAGAGGCAATGAGCAGTTCTTC; cdr3_aa: CASSLRGQGRGNEQFF; clone_size: .; j_call: TRBJ2-1; v_call: TRBV28; d_call: TRBD1; cdr3_length: 16
cdr3_nt: TGTGCCAGCAGCTATAGTCCTGGGGGTACGGCCTACGAGCAGTACTTC; cdr3_aa: CASSYSPGGTAYEQYF; clone_size: .; j_call: TRBJ2-7; v_call: TRBV7-8; d_call: .; cdr3_length: 16
cdr3_nt: TGTGCCAGCAGTCAGACAGGGGGACAAGAGACCCAGTACTTC; cdr3_aa: CASSQTGGQETQYF; clone_size: .; j_call: TRBJ2-5; v_call: TRBV2; d_call: TRBD1; cdr3_length: 14
cdr3_nt: TGTGCCAGCAGTCCAAGAAGGCTATCCCTCTACGAGCAGTACTTC; cdr3_aa: CASSPRRLSLYEQYF; clone_size: .; j_call: TRBJ2-7; v_call: TRBV6-5; d_call: .; cdr3_length: 15
cdr3_nt: TGCACCAGCAGCCAAGACCCCCAGGACAGGGGTCACCAGCCCCAGCATTTT; cdr3_aa: CTSSQDPQDRGHQPQHF; clone_size: .; j_call: TRBJ1-5; v_call: TRBV1; d_call: .; cdr3_length: 17
cdr3_nt: TGCAGCGCCCTAGGGCCGAGCGAAGAGACCCAGTACTTC; cdr3_aa: CSALGPSEETQYF; clone_size: .; j_call: TRBJ2-5; v_call: TRBV29-1; d_call: .; cdr3_length: 13
cdr3_nt: TGTGCCAGCACCCCGCCGGGGGGCGACGAGCAGTACTTC; cdr3_aa: CASTPPGGDEQYF; clone_size: .; j_call: TRBJ2-7; v_call: TRBV7-6; d_call: .; cdr3_length: 13
cdr3_nt: TGTGCCAGCAGTGACCGGACAGCCCATGAAAAACTGTTTTTT; cdr3_aa: CASSDRTAHEKLFF; clone_size: .; j_call: TRBJ1-4; v_call: TRBV2; d_call: .; cdr3_length: 14
cdr3_nt: TGTGCCAGCTCACCGGACAGGAATTCACCCCTCCACTTT; cdr3_aa: CASSPDRNSPLHF; clone_size: .; j_call: TRBJ1-6; v_call: TRBV18; d_call: TRBD1; cdr3_length: 13
cdr3_nt: TGTGCCAGCAGCCAAACTAGCGGGTCCTACAATGAGCAGTTCTTC; cdr3_aa: CASSQTSGSYNEQFF; clone_size: .; j_call: TRBJ2-1; v_call: TRBV14; d_call: TRBD2; cdr3_length: 15
cdr3_nt: TGTGCCAGCAGCTTGGGAGGGTTACGGCCCCAGCATTTT; cdr3_aa: CASSLGGLRPQHF; clone_size: .; j_call: TRBJ1-5; v_call: TRBV5-8; d_call: .; cdr3_length: 13
cdr3_nt: TGTGCCACCATAGACAGGGCCGGTGAAGCTTTCTTT; cdr3_aa: CATIDRAGEAFF; clone_size: .; j_call: TRBJ1-1; v_call: TRBV24-1; d_call: TRBD1; cdr3_length: 12
cdr3_nt: TGTGCCAGCAGTCCCGTTTATCAGGGGGCTAATTCCTACGAGCAGTACTTC; cdr3_aa: CASSPVYQGANSYEQYF; clone_size: .; j_call: TRBJ2-7; v_call: TRBV27; d_call: TRBD1; cdr3_length: 17
cdr3_nt: TGTGCCAGCAGTCCGAGAGGGGGCGAGCCCCAGCATTTT; cdr3_aa: CASSPRGGEPQHF; clone_size: .; j_call: TRBJ1-5; v_call: TRBV6-5; d_call: TRBD1; cdr3_length: 13
cdr3_nt: TGTGCCAGCAGCTTCCTAGCGGGAGGCCAAGAGACCCAGTACTTC; cdr3_aa: CASSFLAGGQETQYF; clone_size: .; j_call: TRBJ2-5; v_call: TRBV5-5; d_call: TRBD2; cdr3_length: 15
cdr3_nt: TGTGCCTGGAGCGGGAACTCCTACAATGAGCAGTTCTTC; cdr3_aa: CAWSGNSYNEQFF; clone_size: .; j_call: TRBJ2-1; v_call: TRBV30; d_call: .; cdr3_length: 13
cdr3_nt: TGTGCCAGCACTTCCGGCTGGGTGGCCTATAATTCACCCCTCCACTTT; cdr3_aa: CASTSGWVAYNSPLHF; clone_size: .; j_call: TRBJ1-6; v_call: TRBV28; d_call: .; cdr3_length: 16
cdr3_nt: TGTGCCAGCAGAGGGTCCGGAGGCAATCAGCCCCAGCATTTT; cdr3_aa: CASRGSGGNQPQHF; clone_size: once; j_call: TRBJ1-5; v_call: TRBV6-5; d_call: .; cdr3_length: 14
cdr3_nt: TGCGCCAGCAGCTTACAGGGCGTTAGGACTGAAGCTTTCTTT; cdr3_aa: CASSLQGVRTEAFF; clone_size: .; j_call: TRBJ1-1; v_call: TRBV5-1; d_call: .; cdr3_length: 14
cdr3_nt: TGCAGCGTTGAGGGTGGGAGGAACACAGATACGCAGTATTTT; cdr3_aa: CSVEGGRNTDTQYF; clone_size: .; j_call: TRBJ2-3; v_call: TRBV29-1; d_call: .; cdr3_length: 14
cdr3_nt: TGTGCCAGCAGTTCCCCCTGGGGGCACGGCTATGGCTACACCTTC; cdr3_aa: CASSSPWGHGYGYTF; clone_size: once; j_call: TRBJ1-2; v_call: TRBV2; d_call: .; cdr3_length: 15
cdr3_nt: TGTGCCACCAGTGATCCCGGACGGAACTATGGCTACACCTTC; cdr3_aa: CATSDPGRNYGYTF; clone_size: .; j_call: TRBJ1-2; v_call: TRBV24-1; d_call: .; cdr3_length: 14
cdr3_nt: TGTGCCAGCAGTGGGACAGGGGCAACCACTGAAGCTTTCTTT; cdr3_aa: CASSGTGATTEAFF; clone_size: .; j_call: TRBJ1-1; v_call: TRBV2; d_call: TRBD1; cdr3_length: 14
cdr3_nt: TGTGCCAGCAGAGATCTACGGGGGAACACTGAAGCTTTCTTT; cdr3_aa: CASRDLRGNTEAFF; clone_size: .; j_call: TRBJ1-1; v_call: TRBV2; d_call: .; cdr3_length: 14
cdr3_nt: TGTGCCAGCTCCGAGGCGGTTCAGCCCCAGCATTTT; cdr3_aa: CASSEAVQPQHF; clone_size: .; j_call: TRBJ1-5; v_call: TRBV18; d_call: .; cdr3_length: 12